The rows below give T cell receptor beta chains drawn from one sample of a study of prognosis after radiotherapy for stage I lung cancer. TCRdb reprocessed the multiplex PCR reads via MiXCR and lists one record per CDR3 protein. The sample holds about 51,000 distinct CDR3 sequences, under 45% seen once. This specimen consisted of PBMCs, obtained before or after stereotactic body radiation therapy (not recorded which). These receptors all come from a donor over 45 with non-small cell lung cancer. The CDR3 runs from the conserved cysteine through the conserved F or W. Each record gives: V gene, D gene, CDR3 length, J gene, clone size, CDR3 protein, CDR3 DNA. The D gene is left open where the match is weak. Rows may omit the clone size; those that give it use once, few, many or a size class.

>TRBV14|NA|13|TRBJ2-3|many
CASSHGSTDTQYF
TGTGCCAGCAGCCATGGGAGCACAGATACGCAGTATTTT
>TRBV7-2|NA|12|TRBJ2-5|many
CASSSVQGTQYF
TGTGCCAGCAGCTCCGTACAGGGGACCCAGTACTTC
>TRBV29-1|NA|14|TRBJ2-5|NA
CSVAHHRVRETQYF
TGCAGCGTCGCACACCACAGGGTGAGAGAGACCCAGTACTTC
>TRBV20-1|NA|15|TRBJ1-1|medium-sized
CSARDRYNMNTEAFF
TGCAGTGCTAGAGATAGGTACAACATGAACACTGAAGCTTTCTTT
>TRBV2|NA|15|TRBJ1-4|NA
CASSQGGATNEKLFF
TGTGCCAGCTCCCAAGGGGGAGCAACTAATGAAAAACTGTTTTTT
>TRBV3-1|NA|14|TRBJ1-5|many
CASSLGQTNQPQHF
TGTGCCAGCAGCCTCGGACAGACTAATCAGCCCCAGCATTTT
>TRBV5-6|TRBD2|16|TRBJ2-2|many
CASSYRGGGDTGELFF
TGTGCCAGCAGCTACCGCGGGGGAGGGGACACCGGGGAGCTGTTTTTT
>TRBV15|TRBD1|14|TRBJ2-3|NA
CATSRKGASNTKYF
TGTGCCACCAGCAGGAAGGGGGCCTCAAATACGAAGTATTTT
>TRBV5-1|NA|13|TRBJ1-2|many
CASSYGINYGYTF
TGCGCCAGCAGCTACGGCATTAACTATGGCTACACCTTC
>TRBV20-1|NA|15|TRBJ2-1|many
CSAKNRDFYYNEQFF
TGCAGTGCTAAAAACCGGGACTTCTACTACAATGAGCAGTTCTTC
>TRBV20-1|TRBD2|15|TRBJ2-7|many
CSAQNPGLVSYEQYF
TGCAGTGCCCAGAATCCGGGACTAGTCTCCTACGAGCAGTACTTC
>TRBV19|TRBD2|15|TRBJ2-2|many
CASTPLLAGAGELFF
TGTGCCAGTACCCCCCTACTAGCGGGAGCCGGGGAGCTGTTTTTT
>TRBV9|TRBD2|16|TRBJ2-3|NA
CASSKGLALSTDTQYF
TGTGCCAGCAGCAAGGGACTAGCGCTTAGCACAGATACGCAGTATTTT
>TRBV5-1|TRBD1|12|TRBJ2-7|many
CASYRDSYEQYF
TGCGCCAGTTACCGGGACAGCTACGAGCAGTACTTC
>TRBV24-1|NA|13|TRBJ2-7|many
CATSETGSYEQYF
TGTGCCACCAGTGAAACGGGAAGCTACGAGCAGTACTTC
>TRBV28|NA|13|TRBJ1-6|many
CATADSPLVTLHF
TGTGCCACCGCGGACAGCCCCCTGGTGACCCTCCACTTT
>TRBV20-1|NA|13|TRBJ1-1|NA
CSARGTQNTEAFF
TGCAGTGCTAGAGGGACACAGAACACTGAAGCTTTCTTT
>TRBV7-9|TRBD2|15|TRBJ2-3|many
CASSLTSGGGDTQYF
TGTGCCAGCAGCTTGACGTCGGGGGGTGGGGATACGCAGTATTTT
>TRBV28|NA|13|TRBJ1-4|many
CASKGRVYEKLFF
TGTGCCAGCAAAGGCAGGGTATACGAAAAACTGTTTTTT
>TRBV2|NA|15|TRBJ1-1|many
CASTGREGMNTEAFF
TGTGCCAGCACCGGGAGGGAAGGAATGAACACTGAAGCTTTCTTT
>TRBV6-1|NA|13|TRBJ1-2|many
CASSEGHNYGYTF
TGTGCCAGCAGTGAAGGACACAACTATGGCTACACCTTC
>TRBV15|NA|14|TRBJ1-6|many
CATSREGYNSPLHF
TGTGCCACCTCCCGAGAGGGGTATAATTCACCCCTCCACTTT
>TRBV7-9|NA|13|TRBJ2-1|many
CASSPIGGNEQFF
TGTGCCAGCAGCCCAATTGGGGGGAATGAGCAGTTCTTC
>TRBV30|NA|15|TRBJ2-4|many
CAWSASGLAKNIQYF
TGTGCCTGGAGTGCCAGCGGTCTAGCCAAAAACATTCAGTACTTC
>TRBV28|TRBD1|16|TRBJ2-1|many
CASKTGQALSYNEQFF
TGTGCCAGCAAAACCGGACAGGCACTTTCCTACAATGAGCAGTTCTTC
>TRBV24-1|NA|15|TRBJ2-3|many
CATSDRDVNRDTQYF
TGTGCCACCAGTGACCGGGACGTAAATCGGGATACGCAGTATTTT
>TRBV28|NA|14|TRBJ2-7|once
CAIRSGPSSYEQYF
TGTGCCATTAGGTCCGGCCCCAGCTCCTACGAGCAGTACTTC
>TRBV18|NA|15|TRBJ2-1|many
CASSETIGSYNEQFF
TGTGCCAGCTCCGAGACCATAGGCTCCTACAATGAGCAGTTCTTC
>TRBV9|NA|14|TRBJ2-3|many
CASSVTGGRDTQYF
TGTGCCAGCAGCGTAACTGGGGGACGGGATACGCAGTATTTT
>TRBV28|NA|12|TRBJ1-4|many
CASSLEAGKLFF
TGTGCCAGCAGTTTAGAGGCAGGAAAACTGTTTTTT
>TRBV5-1|NA|14|TRBJ2-7|many
CASSLAADTYEQYF
TGCGCCAGCAGCTTGGCGGCTGATACCTACGAGCAGTACTTC
>TRBV9|NA|16|TRBJ2-7|NA
CASRVGLPPSRYEQYF
TGTGCCAGCAGAGTGGGCCTCCCCCCCTCAAGATACGAGCAGTACTTC
>TRBV28|NA|13|TRBJ1-5|NA
CARGEGRGRPKHF
TGTGCCAGAGGTGAGGGCCGAGGACGGCCCAAGCATTTT
>TRBV5-1|NA|19|TRBJ1-1|NA
CASSFARSGGPGSLTEAFF
TGCGCCAGCAGCTTTGCCCGTTCGGGGGGCCCGGGTAGTTTGACTGAAGCTTTCTTT
>TRBV6-1|NA|12|TRBJ2-7|once
CASRKASYEQYF
TGTGCCAGCAGGAAGGCCTCCTACGAGCAGTACTTC
>TRBV9|TRBD1|14|TRBJ1-4|many
CASSLTGDLEKLFF
TGTGCCAGCAGCTTGACAGGGGACTTAGAAAAACTGTTTTTT
>TRBV12-5|NA|13|TRBJ1-1|many
CASGLTAGTEAFF
TGTGCTAGTGGTTTGACAGCGGGGACTGAAGCTTTCTTT
>TRBV20-1|TRBD2|15|TRBJ2-7|many
CSAGLIAGGPHEQYF
TGCAGTGCTGGACTCATAGCGGGAGGGCCCCACGAGCAGTACTTC
>TRBV2|NA|15|TRBJ2-2|many
CASSDDMESTGELFF
TGTGCCAGCAGTGACGACATGGAGAGCACCGGGGAGCTGTTTTTT
>TRBV2|NA|15|TRBJ1-6|many
CASSPPGRLNSPLHF
TGTGCCAGCAGTCCGCCGGGGAGGCTTAATTCACCCCTCCACTTT
>TRBV18|TRBD1|14|TRBJ2-1|NA
CASSPLTGGSEQFF
TGTGCCAGCTCACCCTTGACAGGGGGAAGTGAGCAGTTCTTT
>TRBV24-1|NA|15|TRBJ2-1|NA
CATSDWVTVADEQFF
TGTGCCACCAGTGATTGGGTGACAGTGGCCGATGAGCAGTTCTTC
>TRBV18|NA|13|TRBJ2-5|NA
CASSRWTEETQYF
TGTGCCAGCTCCCGCTGGACCGAAGAGACCCAGTACTTC
>TRBV11-3|NA|15|TRBJ2-3|NA
CASSLEDRSQDTQYF
TGTGCCAGCAGCTTAGAGGACCGCTCCCAAGATACGCAGTATTTT
>TRBV9|NA|12|TRBJ1-5|many
CASSVEGGPQHF
TGTGCCAGCAGCGTAGAGGGGGGGCCCCAGCATTTT
>TRBV9|TRBD2|17|TRBJ2-3|NA
CASSVYGWEGRTDTQYF
TGTGCCAGCAGCGTATATGGCTGGGAGGGCCGCACAGATACGCAGTATTTT
>TRBV7-9|NA|15|TRBJ1-4|few
CANSLVTVPNEKLFF
TGTGCCAACAGCTTAGTGACAGTACCTAATGAAAAACTGTTTTTT
>TRBV28|NA|15|TRBJ2-6|many
CASSLRPLGANVLTF
TGTGCCAGCAGTCTTCGGCCCCTAGGGGCCAACGTCCTGACTTTC
>TRBV10-3|NA|15|TRBJ2-1|NA
CAIRAGRPSHDEQFF
TGTGCCATCAGAGCTGGGAGACCGAGTCACGATGAGCAGTTCTTC
>TRBV6-1|TRBD2|14|TRBJ2-3|many
CATRGLVSTDTQYF
TGTGCCACCAGGGGACTAGTGAGCACAGATACGCAGTATTTT
>TRBV19|TRBD2|16|TRBJ2-1|many
CASSIESGRNVDEQFF
TGTGCCAGTAGTATTGAGAGCGGGAGGAACGTCGATGAGCAGTTCTTC
>TRBV14|TRBD2|15|TRBJ2-1|many
CASSQTSGSLGEQFF
TGTGCCAGCAGTCAGACTAGCGGGAGTTTAGGTGAGCAGTTCTTC
>TRBV7-2|TRBD1|20|TRBJ2-7|NA
CASSGSWDRVIGRTTYEQYF
TGTGCCAGCAGTGGCTCTTGGGACAGGGTTATCGGGAGGACCACCTACGAGCAGTACTTC
>TRBV18|TRBD2|15|TRBJ2-7|many
CASSPGLAGAGEQYF
TGTGCCAGCTCACCCGGACTAGCGGGGGCGGGGGAGCAGTACTTC
>TRBV9|TRBD2|18|TRBJ2-5|many
CASSAGASGRAGRETQYF
TGTGCCAGCAGCGCCGGGGCTAGCGGGAGGGCCGGACGAGAGACCCAGTACTTC
>TRBV20-1|TRBD2|16|TRBJ2-1|many
CSANPRLAGQKGEQFF
TGCAGTGCTAACCCCAGACTAGCGGGACAAAAGGGTGAGCAGTTCTTC
>TRBV12-5|TRBD2|16|TRBJ2-3|many
CASGLGLAGVGDTQYF
TGTGCTAGTGGTTTGGGACTAGCGGGAGTAGGAGATACGCAGTATTTT
>TRBV5-1|TRBD1|14|TRBJ2-5|many
CASSSGTVQETQYF
TGCGCCAGCAGCTCGGGGACAGTACAAGAGACCCAGTACTTC
>TRBV5-1|TRBD2|15|TRBJ2-7|many
CASSLTGGSTYEQYF
TGCGCCAGCAGCCTGACGGGAGGCTCTACCTACGAGCAGTACTTC
>TRBV7-9|NA|15|TRBJ1-1|many
CASSTYRDSNTEAFF
TGTGCCAGCAGCACCTACCGGGATTCGAACACTGAAGCTTTCTTT